This T cell receptor (beta chain) was identified during a study of OX40 agonist ivuxolimab in advanced cancers. Overall study context: In three patients, partial responses were observed, one with hepatocellular carcinoma and two with cutaneous melanoma.

Measured with immunoSEQ multiplex PCR; TCRdb has only the in-frame clones, and not every one. This table has 75,000 to 90,000 clones, approximately 90% appearing once. V was clipped by 5 bases and J by 2 bases, with 12 bases between them. Per germline, CDR1 GTSNPN and CDR2 SVGIG (reference sequence). The CDR3 is 13 residues long. Study observations and caveats: Some nonresponders also had low normalized T-cell clonal expansion.

Notes on this clone: The antigen is undetermined.

The receptor was derived from an adult with an advanced solid tumor such as melanoma, head and neck, liver or kidney cancer. The source material was CD4+ or CD8+ T cells sorted from blood, sampled in a trial of the OX40 agonist ivuxolimab. This chain uses TRBV30 with TRBJ1-2, with D possibly being TRBD1 (5 bases). This CDR3 is CAWGRSGNYGYTF. CDR3 nucleotides: TGTGCCTGGGGACGGTCAGGGAACTATGGCTACACCTTC.